This TCR beta chain was captured by sequencing in a study of T cell responses to AZD1222 COVID-19 vaccine. Whole-study findings and limits: It should be noted that donors were predominantly white British and more often female, and clonal diversity was possibly underestimated.

Profiled with immunoSEQ multiplex PCR; TCRdb holds only in-frame clones, not every one. This sample has around 110,000 clones, with around nine tenths found just once. This clone showed up just once. Its specificity is not known. The receptor's source is an adult who received the AZD1222 COVID-19 vaccine. Sequencing was performed on peripheral blood, taken 28 days after the second AZD1222 dose.

CDR3 sequence: CASQSGREWEQFF. CDR3 DNA: TGTGCCAGCCAGAGCGGGAGGGAATGGGAGCAGTTCTTC. The chain links TRBV27 to TRBJ2-1, with 10 nucleotides matching TRBD2. J lost 10 bases, V lost 8 bases, and 8 bases had no gene match. The CDR3 consists of 13 residues. Germline values: CDR1 MNHEY, CDR2 SMNVEV (reference sequence).